Sequencing of this TCR beta chain was carried out in a study of blood T cell repertoires in COVID-19. The overall study: The origin of the acute and convalescent COVID-19 samples was the United States, Italy and Spain. Sources were T cells, B-cell-depleted T cells, or PBMCs; the material itself was cDNA or gDNA.

This clone was observed once. Germline CDR1 and CDR2: GTSNPN and SVGIG (reference sequence). The CDR3 runs to 14 residues. V shed 2 bases and J 4 bases; nucleotides not matched to a gene: 5. Generated by immunoSEQ multiplex PCR, the TCRdb table keeps only in-frame clones and is missing some. The table includes more than 55,000 clones, about 93% detected once. The sequenced sample was peripheral blood. The chain carries TRBV30 and TRBJ1-5; TRBD1 aligns across 7 bases. The source of this sequence is an elderly man with acute or convalescent COVID-19. In nucleotides, the CDR3 is TGTGCCTGGAGTTTAGGGGGCCTTAATCAGCCCCAGCATTTT. It codes for CAWSLGGLNQPQHF.